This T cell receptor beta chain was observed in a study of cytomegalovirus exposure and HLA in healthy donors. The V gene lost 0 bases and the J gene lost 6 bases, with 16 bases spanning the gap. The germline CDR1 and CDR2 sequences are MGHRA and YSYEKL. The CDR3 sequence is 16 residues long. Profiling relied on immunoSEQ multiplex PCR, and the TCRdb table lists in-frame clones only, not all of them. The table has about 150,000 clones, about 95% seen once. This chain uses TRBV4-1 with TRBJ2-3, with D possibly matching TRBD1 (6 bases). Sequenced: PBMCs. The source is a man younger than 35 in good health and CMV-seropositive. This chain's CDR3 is CASSQEPGQSGDTQYF. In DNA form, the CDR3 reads TGCGCCAGCAGCCAAGAGCCCGGACAGTCCGGGGATACGCAGTATTTT.